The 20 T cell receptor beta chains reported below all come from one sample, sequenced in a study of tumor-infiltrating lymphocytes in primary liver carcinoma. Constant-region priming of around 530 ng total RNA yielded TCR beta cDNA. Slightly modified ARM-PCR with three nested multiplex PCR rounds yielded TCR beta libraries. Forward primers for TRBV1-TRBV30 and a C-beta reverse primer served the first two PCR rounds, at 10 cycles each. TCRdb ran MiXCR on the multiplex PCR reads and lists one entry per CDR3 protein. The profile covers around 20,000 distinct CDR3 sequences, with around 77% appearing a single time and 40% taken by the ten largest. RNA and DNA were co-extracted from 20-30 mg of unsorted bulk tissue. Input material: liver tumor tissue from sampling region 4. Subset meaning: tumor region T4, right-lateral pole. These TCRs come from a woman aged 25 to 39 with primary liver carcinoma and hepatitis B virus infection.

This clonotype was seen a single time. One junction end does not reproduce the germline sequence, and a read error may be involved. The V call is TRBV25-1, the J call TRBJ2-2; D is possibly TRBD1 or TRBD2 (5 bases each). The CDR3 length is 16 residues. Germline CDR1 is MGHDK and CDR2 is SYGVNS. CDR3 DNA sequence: TGTGCCCTTCATAGCGCTTCGTCGCCTTACACCAGGGAACTGTTTTTT. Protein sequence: CALHSASSPYTRELFF.

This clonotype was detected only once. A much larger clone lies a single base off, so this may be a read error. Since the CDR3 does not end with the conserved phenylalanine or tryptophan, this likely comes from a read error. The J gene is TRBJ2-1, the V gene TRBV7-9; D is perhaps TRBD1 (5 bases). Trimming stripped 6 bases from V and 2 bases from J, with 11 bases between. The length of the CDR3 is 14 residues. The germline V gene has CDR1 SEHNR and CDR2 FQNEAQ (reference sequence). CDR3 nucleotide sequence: TGTGCCAGCAGAAGGGGATATCCCTACAATGAGCAGTTCCTC. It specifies CASRRGYPYNEQFL.

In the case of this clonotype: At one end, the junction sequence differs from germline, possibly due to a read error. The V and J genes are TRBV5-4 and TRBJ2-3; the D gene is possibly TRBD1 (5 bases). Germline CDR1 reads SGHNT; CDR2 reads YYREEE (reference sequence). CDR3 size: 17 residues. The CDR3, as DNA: TGTGCTAGCAGCGTAGAAGGACATCCTCCACCCACAGATACGCAATATTTT. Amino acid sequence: CASSVEGHPPPTDTQYF.

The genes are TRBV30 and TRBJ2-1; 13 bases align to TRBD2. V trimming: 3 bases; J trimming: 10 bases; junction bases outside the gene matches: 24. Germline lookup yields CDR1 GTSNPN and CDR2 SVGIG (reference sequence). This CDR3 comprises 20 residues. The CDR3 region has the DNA TGTGCCTGGAGCGAGTCAAATCCCCGGACTAGCGGGAGTCAAAGGAGGGAGCAGTTCTTC. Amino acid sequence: CAWSESNPRTSGSQRREQFF.

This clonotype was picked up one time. In DNA, the CDR3 is TGTGCCAGCATTGAGGGGGGGGGTGGGGGCTACACCTTC. Its translation is CASIEGGGGGYTF. This sequence joins TRBV11-2 and TRBJ1-2; D is perhaps TRBD1 (6 bases). Germline loops: CDR1 SGHAT, CDR2 FQNNGV. Between the trimmed V and J ends, which lost 7 bases and 8 bases, there was a span of 17 bases. CDR3 length equals 13 residues.

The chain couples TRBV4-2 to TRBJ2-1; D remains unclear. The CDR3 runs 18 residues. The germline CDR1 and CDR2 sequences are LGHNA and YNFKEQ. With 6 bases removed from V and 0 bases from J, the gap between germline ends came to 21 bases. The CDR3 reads CASSHVVSVRSSYNEQFF. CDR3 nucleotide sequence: TGTGCCAGCAGTCATGTAGTGAGCGTTCGAAGCTCCTACAATGAGCAGTTCTTC.

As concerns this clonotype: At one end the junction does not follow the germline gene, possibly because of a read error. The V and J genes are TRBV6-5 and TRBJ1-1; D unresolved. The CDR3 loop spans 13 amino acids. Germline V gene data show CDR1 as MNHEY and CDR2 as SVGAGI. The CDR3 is CASTEEAYTKAFF. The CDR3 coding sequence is TGTGCCAGCACTGAGGAAGCTTACACTAAAGCTTTCTTT.

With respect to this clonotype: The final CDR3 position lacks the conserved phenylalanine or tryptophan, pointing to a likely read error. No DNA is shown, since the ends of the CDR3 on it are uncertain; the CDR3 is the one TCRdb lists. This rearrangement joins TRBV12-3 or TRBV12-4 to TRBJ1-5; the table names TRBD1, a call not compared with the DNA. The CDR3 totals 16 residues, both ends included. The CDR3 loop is CASSRLDTGTDQPQHL.

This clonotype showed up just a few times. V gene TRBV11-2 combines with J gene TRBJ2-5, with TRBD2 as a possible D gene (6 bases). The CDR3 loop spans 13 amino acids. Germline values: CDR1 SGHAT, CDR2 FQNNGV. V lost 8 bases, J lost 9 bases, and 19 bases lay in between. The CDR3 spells CASSPGSWEAQYF. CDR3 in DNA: TGTGCCAGCTCCCCGGGGAGCTGGGAGGCCCAGTACTTC.

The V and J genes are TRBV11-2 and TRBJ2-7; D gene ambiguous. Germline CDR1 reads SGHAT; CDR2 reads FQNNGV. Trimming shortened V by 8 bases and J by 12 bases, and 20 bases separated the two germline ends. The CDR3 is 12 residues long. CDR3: CASCIGYHEWYF. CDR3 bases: TGTGCCAGCTGCATAGGGTACCACGAGTGGTACTTC.

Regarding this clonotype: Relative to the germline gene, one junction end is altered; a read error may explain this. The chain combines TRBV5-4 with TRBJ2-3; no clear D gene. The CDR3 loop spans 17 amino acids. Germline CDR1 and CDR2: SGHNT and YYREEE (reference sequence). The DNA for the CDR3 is TGTGCCAGCAGCATAGACGTACACCCTCCACCCACAGATATGCAGTATTTT. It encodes CASSIDVHPPPTDMQYF.

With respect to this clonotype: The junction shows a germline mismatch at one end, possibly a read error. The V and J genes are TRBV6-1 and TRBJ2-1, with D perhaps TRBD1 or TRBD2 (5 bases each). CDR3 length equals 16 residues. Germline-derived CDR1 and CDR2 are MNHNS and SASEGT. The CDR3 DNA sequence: TGTGCCAGCATTGAAGCTGGGGGATCTGGGTACGATGAGCAGTTCTTC. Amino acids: CASIEAGGSGYDEQFF.

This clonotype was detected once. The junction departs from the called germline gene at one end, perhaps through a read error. CDR3 residues: CASSSPAGGRVSYEQCF. DNA of the CDR3: TGTGCCAGCAGCTCACCGGCGGGGGGGCGAGTTTCATACGAGCAGTGCTTC. The chain combines TRBV7-9 with TRBJ2-7; 9 bases align to TRBD2. Germline CDR1 reads SEHNR; CDR2 reads FQNEAQ (reference sequence). The CDR3 has 17 residues.

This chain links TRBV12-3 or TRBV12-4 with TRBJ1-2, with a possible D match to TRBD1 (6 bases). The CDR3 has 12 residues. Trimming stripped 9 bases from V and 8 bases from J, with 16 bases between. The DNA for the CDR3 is TGTGCCAGTAGGAGGACAGTAATAGGCTACACCTTC. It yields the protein CASRRTVIGYTF.

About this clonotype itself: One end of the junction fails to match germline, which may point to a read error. CDR3 region: CASSQEGLAGGATNTQYF. The DNA for the CDR3 is TGCGCCAGCAGCCAAGAAGGTCTAGCGGGAGGGGCAACAAATACGCAATATTTT. J is TRBJ2-3 and V is TRBV4-3; 12 bases agree with TRBD2. The CDR3 is 18 amino acids. The germline CDR1 and CDR2 sequences are LGHNA and YSLEER.

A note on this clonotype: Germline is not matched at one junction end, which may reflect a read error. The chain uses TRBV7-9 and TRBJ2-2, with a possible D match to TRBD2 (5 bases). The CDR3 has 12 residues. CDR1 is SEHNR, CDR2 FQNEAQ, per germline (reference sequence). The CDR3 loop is CASSFGTGELYF. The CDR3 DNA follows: TGTGCCAGCAGCTTTGGAACCGGGGAGTTGTATTTT.

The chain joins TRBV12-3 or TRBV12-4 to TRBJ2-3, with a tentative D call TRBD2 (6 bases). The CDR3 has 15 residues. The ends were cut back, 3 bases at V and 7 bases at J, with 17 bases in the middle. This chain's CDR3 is CASSFSLGLQHTQYF. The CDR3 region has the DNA TGTGCCAGCAGTTTTTCATTGGGACTGCAGCATACGCAGTATTTT.

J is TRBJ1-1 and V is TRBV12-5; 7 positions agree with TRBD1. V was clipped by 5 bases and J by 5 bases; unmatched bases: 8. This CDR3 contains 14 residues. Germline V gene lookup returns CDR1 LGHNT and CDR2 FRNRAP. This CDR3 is CASGHETGRTEAFF. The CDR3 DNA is TGTGCTAGTGGTCATGAGACAGGGCGAACTGAAGCTTTCTTT. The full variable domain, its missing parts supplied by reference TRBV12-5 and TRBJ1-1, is DARVTQTPRHKVTEMGQEVTMRCQPILGHNTVFWYRQTMMQGLELLAYFRNRAPLDDSGMPKDRFSAEMPDATLATLKIQPSEPRDSAVYFCASGHETGRTEAFFGQGTRLTVV.

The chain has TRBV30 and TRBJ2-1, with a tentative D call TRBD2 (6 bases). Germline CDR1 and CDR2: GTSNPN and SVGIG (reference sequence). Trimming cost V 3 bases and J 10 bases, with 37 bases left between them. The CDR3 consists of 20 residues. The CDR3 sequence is CAWSDSNPRIIGRQRREQFF. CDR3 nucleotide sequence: TGTGCCTGGAGCGACTCAAATCCCCGGATTATCGGGAGACAAAGGAGGGAGCAGTTCTTC.

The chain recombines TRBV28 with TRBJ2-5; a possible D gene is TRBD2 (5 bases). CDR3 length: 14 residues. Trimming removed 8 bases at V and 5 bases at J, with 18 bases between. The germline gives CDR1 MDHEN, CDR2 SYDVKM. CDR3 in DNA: TGTGCCAGCCGCGAGGGAGCGAGTGCCGAGACCCAGTACTTC. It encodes CASREGASAETQYF.